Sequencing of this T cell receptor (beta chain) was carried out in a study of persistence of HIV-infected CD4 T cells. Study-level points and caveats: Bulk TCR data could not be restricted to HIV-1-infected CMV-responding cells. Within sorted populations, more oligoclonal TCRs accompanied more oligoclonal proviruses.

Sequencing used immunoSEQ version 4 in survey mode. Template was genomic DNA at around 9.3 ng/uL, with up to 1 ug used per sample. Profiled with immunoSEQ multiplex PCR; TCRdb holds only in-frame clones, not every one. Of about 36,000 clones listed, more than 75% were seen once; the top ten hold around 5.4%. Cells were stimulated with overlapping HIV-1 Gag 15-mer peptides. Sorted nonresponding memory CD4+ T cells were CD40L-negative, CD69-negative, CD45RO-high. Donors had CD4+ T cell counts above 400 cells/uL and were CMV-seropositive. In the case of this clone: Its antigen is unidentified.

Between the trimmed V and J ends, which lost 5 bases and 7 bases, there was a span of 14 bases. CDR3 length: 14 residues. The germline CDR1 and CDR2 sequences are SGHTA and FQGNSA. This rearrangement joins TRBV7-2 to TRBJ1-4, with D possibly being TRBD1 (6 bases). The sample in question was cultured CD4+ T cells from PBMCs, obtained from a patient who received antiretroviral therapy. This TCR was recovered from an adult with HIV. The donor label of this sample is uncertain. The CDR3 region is CASSLTGGLEKLFF. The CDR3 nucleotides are TGTGCCAGCAGCCTGACAGGAGGCCTTGAAAAACTGTTTTTT.